These 5 T cell receptor beta chains share one sample of origin, sequenced in a study of shared clonotypes between healthy human individuals. Using immunoSEQ multiplex PCR, the repertoire was profiled, and TCRdb retains in-frame clones only, with some absent. This sample has 850,000 to 1,200,000 clones, with around four fifths found just once. Sample: memory CD4+ T cells sorted from blood. The sample's subset: CD45RA-negative fraction. These receptors came from a man younger than 35 in good health.

This chain joins TRBV27 and TRBJ2-7; D gene ambiguous. The V and J ends lost 8 bases and 3 bases respectively, with 8 bases between them. From germline, CDR1 is MNHEY and CDR2 SMNVEV (reference sequence). The CDR3 has 11 residues. The CDR3 nucleotides are TGTGCCAGCGAAATCGGCTACGAGCAGTACTTC. This codes for CASEIGYEQYF.

The CDR3 DNA sequence: TGTGCCAGCAGTGATAACTCCGGGGAGCTGTTTTTT. It yields the protein CASSDNSGELFF. This rearrangement joins TRBV6-4 to TRBJ2-2; D unclear. V lost 3 bases and J lost 6, with 5 bases in between. The length of the CDR3 is 12 residues. Per the germline V gene, CDR1 is MRHNA and CDR2 is SNTAGT.

This clone was observed a handful of times. V usage is TRBV21-1 and J usage is TRBJ2-6; TRBD1 is the table's D call and was not checked against the DNA. TRBV21-1 is a listed pseudogene. This CDR3 has 18 amino acids. Here the CDR3 DNA reads TGTGCCAGCAGCAAAGGGGACAGGACCAGCTCTGGGGCCAACGTCCTGACTTTC. This translates into CASSKGDRTSSGANVLTF.

Concerning this clone: The same CDR3 is also encoded by other DNA sequences in this sample. The genes are TRBV20-1 and TRBJ1-1, with D unclear. The V end lost 1 base, the J end lost 2 bases, and 2 bases lay between the germline ends. The V gene's germline CDR1 is DFQATT and CDR2 SNEGSKA (reference sequence). This CDR3 spans 11 amino acids. CDR3 coding DNA: TGCAGTGCTAGAGGCAACACTGAAGCTTTCTTT. This translates into CSARGNTEAFF.

In its sample, this clone was seen once. The limits of the CDR3 on the DNA are not certain, so only TCRdb's listed CDR3 is given. This chain uses TRBV6-5 with TRBJ1-4; the table's D call TRBD1 went unverified against the DNA. The CDR3 is 14 residues long, counting both termini. Looked up from germline, CDR1 is MNHEY and CDR2 is SVGAGI. The chain's CDR3 is CASTSTLGAEKLFF.